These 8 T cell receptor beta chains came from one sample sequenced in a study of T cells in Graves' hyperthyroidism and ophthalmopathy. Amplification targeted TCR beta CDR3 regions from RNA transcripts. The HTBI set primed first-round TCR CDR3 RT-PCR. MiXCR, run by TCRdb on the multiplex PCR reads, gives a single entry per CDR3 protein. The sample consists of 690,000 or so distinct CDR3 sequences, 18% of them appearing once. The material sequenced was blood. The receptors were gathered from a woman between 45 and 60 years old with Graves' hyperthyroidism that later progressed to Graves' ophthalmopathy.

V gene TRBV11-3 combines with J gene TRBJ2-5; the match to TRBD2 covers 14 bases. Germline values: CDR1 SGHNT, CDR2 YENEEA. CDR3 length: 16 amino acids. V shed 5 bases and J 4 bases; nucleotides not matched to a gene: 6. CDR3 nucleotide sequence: TGTGCCAGCAGCCTGAGGACTAGCGGGGGGCGAGAGACCCAGTACTTC. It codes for CASSLRTSGGRETQYF.

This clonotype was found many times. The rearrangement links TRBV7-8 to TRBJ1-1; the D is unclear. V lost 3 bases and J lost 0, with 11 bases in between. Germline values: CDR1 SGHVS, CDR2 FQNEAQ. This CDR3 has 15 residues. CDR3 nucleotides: TGTGCCAGCAGCTTCGACGGAGCAATGAACACTGAAGCTTTCTTT. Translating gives CASSFDGAMNTEAFF.

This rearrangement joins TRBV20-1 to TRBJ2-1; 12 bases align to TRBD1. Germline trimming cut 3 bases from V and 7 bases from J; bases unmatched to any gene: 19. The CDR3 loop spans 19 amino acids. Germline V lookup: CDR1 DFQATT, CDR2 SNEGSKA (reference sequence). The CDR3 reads CSASLVPGQGAGGWNEQFF. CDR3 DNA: TGCAGTGCTAGTTTGGTACCGGGACAGGGGGCCGGGGGGTGGAATGAGCAGTTCTTC.

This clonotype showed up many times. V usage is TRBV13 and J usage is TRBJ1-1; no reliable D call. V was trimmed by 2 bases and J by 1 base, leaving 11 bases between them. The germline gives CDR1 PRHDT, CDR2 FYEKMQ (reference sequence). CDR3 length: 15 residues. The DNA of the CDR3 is TGTGCCAGCAGCTTAACTAACAGAGAGAACACTGAAGCTTTCTTT. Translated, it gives CASSLTNRENTEAFF.

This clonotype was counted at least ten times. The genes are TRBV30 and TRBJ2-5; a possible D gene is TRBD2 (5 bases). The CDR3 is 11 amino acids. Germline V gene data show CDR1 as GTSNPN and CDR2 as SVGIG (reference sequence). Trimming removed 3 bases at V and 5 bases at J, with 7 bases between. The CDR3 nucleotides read TGTGCCTGGAGCGGCGGGGAGACCCAGTACTTC. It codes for CAWSGGETQYF.

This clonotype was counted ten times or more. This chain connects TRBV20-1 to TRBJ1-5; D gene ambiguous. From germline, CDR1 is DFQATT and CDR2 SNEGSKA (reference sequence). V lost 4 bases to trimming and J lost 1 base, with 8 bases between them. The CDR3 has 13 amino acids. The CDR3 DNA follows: TGCAGTGCTAACCCTGGGAGCAATCAGCCCCAGCATTTT. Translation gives CSANPGSNQPQHF.

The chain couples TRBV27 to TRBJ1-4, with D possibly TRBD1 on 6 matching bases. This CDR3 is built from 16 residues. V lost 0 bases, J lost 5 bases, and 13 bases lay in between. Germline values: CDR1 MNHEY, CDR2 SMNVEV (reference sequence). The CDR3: CASSLSRGIPNEKLFF. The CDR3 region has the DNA TGTGCCAGCAGTTTATCCAGGGGTATTCCCAATGAAAAACTGTTTTTT.

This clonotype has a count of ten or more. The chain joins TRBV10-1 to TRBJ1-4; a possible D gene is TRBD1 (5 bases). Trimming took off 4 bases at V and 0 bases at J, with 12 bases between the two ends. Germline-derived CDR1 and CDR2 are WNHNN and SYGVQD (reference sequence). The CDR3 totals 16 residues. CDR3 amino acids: CASSAGTDATNEKLFF. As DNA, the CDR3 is TGCGCCAGCAGTGCGGGGACGGACGCAACTAATGAAAAACTGTTTTTT.